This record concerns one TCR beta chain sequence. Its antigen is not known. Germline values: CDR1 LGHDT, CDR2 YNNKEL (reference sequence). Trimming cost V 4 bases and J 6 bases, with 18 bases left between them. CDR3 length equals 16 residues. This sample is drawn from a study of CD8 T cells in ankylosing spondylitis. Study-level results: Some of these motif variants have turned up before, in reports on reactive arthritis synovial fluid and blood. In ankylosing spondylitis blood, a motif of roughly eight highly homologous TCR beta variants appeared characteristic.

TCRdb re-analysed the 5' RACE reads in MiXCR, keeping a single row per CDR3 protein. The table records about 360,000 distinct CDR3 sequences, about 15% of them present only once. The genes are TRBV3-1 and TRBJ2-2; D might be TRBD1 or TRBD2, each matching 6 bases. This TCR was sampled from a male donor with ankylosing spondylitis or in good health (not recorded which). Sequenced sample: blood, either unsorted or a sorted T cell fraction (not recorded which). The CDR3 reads CASSLMGGVRSGELFF. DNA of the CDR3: TGTGCCAGCAGCCTGATGGGGGGCGTAAGGTCCGGGGAGCTGTTTTTT.